The clone carrying this T cell receptor (beta chain) was detected once. The authors extracted at least 5 micrograms of total RNA per sample. The CDR3 is 15 residues long. Looked up from germline, CDR1 is MGHRA and CDR2 is YSYEKL. V lost 0 bases and J lost 3, with 8 bases in between. Through a sample-barcoded 5' primer and a J-beta primer mix, a second PCR was run for roughly 7 to 11 cycles. TCRdb processed the 5' RACE reads anew with MiXCR; each CDR3 protein has one entry. The sample includes around 1,000,000 distinct CDR3 sequences, about 23% of them seen just once. These data come from a study of blood T cells in healthy people across ages. This sample also appeared in a second study, on T cells of mothers and their children. That study reports: For cDNA synthesis, the complete extracted RNA was used (roughly 1.5 ug per 15 ul). It was found that thymic selection shapes TCR recombination output similarly in related and unrelated pairs.

This receptor was identified in a girl aged 2 to 9 in good health. Sequences were obtained from blood. V gene TRBV4-1 combines with J gene TRBJ2-2; D perhaps matches TRBD2 (6 bases). As DNA, the CDR3 is TGCGCCAGCAGCCAAGAAGCGGGCTACACCGGGGAGCTGTTTTTT. Its protein is CASSQEAGYTGELFF.